This entry describes one T cell receptor (beta chain). Its antigen is as yet unknown. CDR1 SQVTM and CDR2 ANQGSEA come from the germline V gene. With 7 bases clipped from V and 0 bases from J, the junction kept 8 bases outside the gene matches. This CDR3 spans 15 amino acids. The data belong to a study of cytomegalovirus exposure and HLA in healthy donors. Study-level results: As confirmed in vitro, three CMV-associated chains were specific for CMV antigens. The study listed 164 cytomegalovirus-associated TCR beta chains. The study found most TCR sequences rare, yet found some public TCRs in many donors. High specificity and sensitivity for cytomegalovirus status were reported for the classifier.

Clones were read by immunoSEQ multiplex PCR, and TCRdb kept only the in-frame ones, dropping some. This sample has under 350,000 clones, with 80% to 90% found just once. This clonotype was obtained from a woman aged 18-29 years in good health and CMV-seronegative. This sequence joins TRBV29-1 and TRBJ1-2, with 10 bases fitting TRBD1. Sequencing used PBMCs. CDR3 sequence (DNA): TGCAGCGCGACCGGGACAGGGGCTTCTAACTATGGCTACACCTTC. Its protein product is CSATGTGASNYGYTF.